This is a list of T cell receptor beta chains from one sample in a study of T-cell reconstitution after alpha-beta-depleted transplantation in children. TCRdb fed the PCR reads into MiXCR, producing one record per CDR3 protein. The table lists some 300,000 distinct CDR3 sequences, over 9.5% of them singletons. This material consisted of PBMCs, taken before TCRalphabeta/CD19-depleted stem cell transplant. These receptors all come from a boy in the first two years of life with acute myeloid leukemia, due to receive a stem cell transplant. The CDR3 runs from the conserved cysteine through the conserved F or W. A D gene is named only where the DNA matches it firmly. Sizes are listed as once, few or many counts, or a class when the clone is expanded.

j_call	v_call	clone_size	d_call	cdr3_aa	cdr3_nt
TRBJ2-7	TRBV5-8	many	NA	CASSFMMGRETRHEQYF	TGTGCCAGCAGCTTCATGATGGGCAGGGAGACGAGACACGAGCAGTACTTC
TRBJ1-5	TRBV28	once	NA	CASSLRTDQPQHF	TGTGCCAGCAGTTTAAGAACAGATCAGCCCCAGCATTTT
TRBJ1-2	TRBV12-3/TRBV12-4	many	TRBD1	CASSGQGRRGYTF	TGTGCCAGCAGCGGACAGGGGAGACGTGGCTACACCTTC
TRBJ2-5	TRBV29-1	many	NA	CSVGRPDIWTQYF	TGCAGCGTTGGGAGGCCCGATATATGGACCCAGTACTTC
TRBJ2-7	TRBV5-1	many	NA	CASSWETPRDEQYF	TGCGCCAGCAGCTGGGAGACACCTCGGGACGAGCAGTACTTC
TRBJ2-2	TRBV2	many	NA	CASRQRVNGELFF	TGTGCCAGCCGTCAGCGTGTCAACGGGGAGCTGTTTTTT
TRBJ2-5	TRBV7-9	many	TRBD2	CASRPAGVPRETQYF	TGTGCCAGCCGCCCAGCGGGGGTCCCGAGAGAGACCCAGTACTTC
TRBJ2-1	TRBV7-3	many	NA	CASSPNDIDEQFF	TGTGCCAGCAGCCCGAACGATATCGATGAGCAGTTCTTC
TRBJ2-7	TRBV7-8	few	NA	CASSLSHAYEQYF	TGTGCCAGCAGCTTATCACATGCCTACGAGCAGTACTTC
TRBJ2-7	TRBV7-2	many	NA	CASTKWLAPYEQYF	TGTGCCAGCACCAAGTGGCTAGCTCCCTACGAGCAGTACTTC
TRBJ2-7	TRBV7-9	few	NA	CASSLAPVRDSYEQYF	TGTGCCAGCAGCTTAGCTCCGGTACGAGACTCCTACGAGCAGTACTTC